One sample yielded the 20 T cell receptor beta chains listed below, sequenced in a study of cytomegalovirus exposure and HLA in healthy donors. A multiplex PCR was run with 60 Vbeta primers and 13 Jbeta primers. Assay: immunoSEQ multiplex PCR; the TCRdb copy retains only in-frame clones and omits some. The sample yields tens of thousands of clones, 70% to 85% seen once. The sample taken for sequencing was PBMCs. These receptors were taken from a man aged 25 to 40 in good health and CMV-seronegative.

This clone turned up a few times. The chain couples TRBV27 to TRBJ1-2; 10 positions match TRBD1. V dropped 9 bases and J dropped 7; count of bases not matched to a gene: 11. The CDR3 consists of 14 residues. Germline V lookup: CDR1 MNHEY, CDR2 SMNVEV (reference sequence). The CDR3: CASGQGEFGSGYTF. The CDR3 DNA reads TGTGCCAGTGGACAGGGGGAGTTCGGAAGTGGCTACACCTTC.

V is TRBV6-6 and J is TRBJ2-3; 12 bases agree with TRBD1. CDR1 is MNHNY, CDR2 SVGAGI, per germline (reference sequence). Trimming removed 5 bases from V and 12 bases from J; junction bases left unmatched: 12. This CDR3 spans 15 amino acids. CDR3: CASSPPGQGAFPQYF. The DNA of the CDR3 is TGTGCCAGCAGTCCTCCGGGACAGGGGGCATTCCCACAGTATTTT.

This chain uses TRBV19 with TRBJ2-4; 10 bases agree with TRBD2. J lost 4 bases, V lost 0 bases, and 3 bases had no gene match. The germline V gene encodes CDR1 LNHDA and CDR2 SQIVND (reference sequence). The CDR3 length is 16 residues. CDR3 in DNA: TGTGCCAGTAGTATAGAATTAGCGGGGGGTAAAAACATTCAGTACTTC. Its translation: CASSIELAGGKNIQYF.

V and J are TRBV7-2 and TRBJ2-5; 7 bases line up with TRBD1. This CDR3 is built from 16 residues. Germline trimming cut 6 bases from V and 5 bases from J; bases unmatched to any gene: 15. Germline CDR1 reads SGHTA; CDR2 reads FQGNSA. Here the CDR3 DNA reads TGTGCCAGCAGTAAGGGGGCGAAGGTTTTCGGGGAGACCCAGTACTTC. This translates into CASSKGAKVFGETQYF.

The rearrangement joins TRBV6-8 to TRBJ1-6; D is perhaps TRBD1 (6 bases). Germline V gives CDR1 MNHGY, CDR2 SAAAGT. V was clipped by 5 bases and J by 8 bases, with 10 bases between them. The CDR3 sequence is 13 residues long. The CDR3 region has the DNA TGTGCCAGCAGTGCGACAGGCGATTCACCCCTCCACTTT. This gives the protein CASSATGDSPLHF.

V is TRBV5-6 and J is TRBJ1-1; D is ambiguous. The germline CDR1 and CDR2 sequences are SGHDT and YYEEEE. CDR3 length: 13 amino acids. Trimming left V 4 bases short and J 2 bases short, with 9 bases between. The CDR3 reads CASSGSPNTEAFF. CDR3 DNA: TGTGCCAGCAGCGGGAGTCCAAACACTGAAGCTTTCTTT.

This chain uses TRBV21-1 with TRBJ2-4; whether TRBD2, the table's D call, matches the DNA was not checked. TRBV21-1 is an annotated pseudogene. The CDR3 has 17 residues. CDR3 DNA: TGTGCCAGCAGCAAAAGGTTGGGAGAACGGTGGGAAAACATTCAGTACTTC. This encodes CASSKRLGERWENIQYF.

A word on this clone: The sample holds other DNA sequences that translate to the same CDR3. J is TRBJ2-7 and V is TRBV29-1; a weak D match, TRBD1 (6 bases). CDR1 is SQVTM and CDR2 is ANQGSEA in the germline V gene. V lost 1 base to trimming and J lost 0 bases, with 10 bases between them. The CDR3 is 14 amino acids. The CDR3 sequence is CSVEVQGSSYEQYF. The CDR3 coding sequence is TGCAGCGTTGAAGTGCAGGGGAGCTCCTACGAGCAGTACTTC.

In its sample, this clone was seen many times. The V call is TRBV19, the J call TRBJ1-6; D is unresolved. The CDR3 has 15 amino acids. V was pared by 6 bases and J by 4 bases, with 13 bases between. Germline assignment: CDR1 LNHDA and CDR2 SQIVND (reference sequence). As DNA, the CDR3 is TGTGCCAGTAGCCTACCTGCTTCGTATAATTCACCCCTCCACTTT. This codes for CASSLPASYNSPLHF.

This chain uses TRBV29-1 with TRBJ2-7; 11 bases line up with TRBD1. CDR3 length: 12 amino acids. Germline values: CDR1 SQVTM, CDR2 ANQGSEA. Losses at the gene ends were 7 bases for V and 5 bases for J; bases not matched to a gene: 4. The CDR3 DNA follows: TGCAGCGCTCGGACAGGGGGCGACGAGCAGTACTTC. It translates to CSARTGGDEQYF.

The count of this clone is one. The CDR3 DNA follows: TGCGCCAGCAGCAGGTCGGGGGGACAGGGCTTCTCTGACTATGGCTACACCTTC. This translates into CASSRSGGQGFSDYGYTF. The chain links TRBV5-1 to TRBJ1-2; 9 nucleotides agree with TRBD1. Unmatched junction bases numbered 16, after V lost 4 bases and J lost 3 bases. Per the germline V gene, CDR1 is SGHRS and CDR2 is YFSETQ. This CDR3 has 18 residues.

This rearrangement joins TRBV11-2 to TRBJ1-1; 9 positions agree with TRBD1. This CDR3 contains 15 residues. CDR1 is SGHAT and CDR2 is FQNNGV in the germline V gene. J gave up 5 bases and V 5 bases, and 9 bases lay outside the gene matches. CDR3 amino acids: CASSHQTGGRTEAFF. CDR3 bases: TGTGCCAGCAGCCACCAGACAGGGGGTAGGACTGAAGCTTTCTTT.

V usage is TRBV28 and J usage is TRBJ1-1; unclear D gene. CDR3 size: 13 residues. Germline V gene lookup returns CDR1 MDHEN and CDR2 SYDVKM. V was cut by 4 bases and J by 7 bases, with 13 bases left in between. The DNA for the CDR3 is TGTGCCAGCAGTTCTTCCATGGTCGGTGAAGCTTTCTTT. Translation gives CASSSSMVGEAFF.

The genes are TRBV9 and TRBJ2-5, with TRBD2 matching 12 bases. The trim removed 4 bases at V and 1 base at J, leaving 5 bases unmatched. This CDR3 region has 16 residues. Looked up from germline, CDR1 is SGDLS and CDR2 is YYNGEE. This CDR3 reads CASSPRLAGAQETQYF. The CDR3 region has the DNA TGTGCCAGCAGCCCACGACTAGCGGGGGCCCAAGAGACCCAGTACTTC.

The chain uses TRBV12-5 and TRBJ1-5; no firm D call. This CDR3 has 13 amino acids. V lost 3 bases and J 4 bases, leaving 7 bases between the germline ends. Germline V gene lookup returns CDR1 LGHNT and CDR2 FRNRAP. The chain's CDR3 is CASGLAGNQPQHF. CDR3 in DNA: TGTGCTAGTGGTTTAGCGGGGAATCAGCCCCAGCATTTT.

The rearrangement joins TRBV7-8 to TRBJ2-2; TRBD2 agrees at 8 bases. The germline gives CDR1 SGHVS, CDR2 FQNEAQ. The CDR3 sequence is 16 residues long. The trim removed 5 bases at V and 0 bases at J, leaving 5 bases unmatched. The CDR3 DNA sequence: TGTGCCAGCAGCCCAGCGGGGGACCCGAACACCGGGGAGCTGTTTTTT. Translating gives CASSPAGDPNTGELFF.

This sequence joins TRBV7-9 and TRBJ1-1; D gene ambiguous. The CDR3 is 12 residues long. In germline, CDR1 is SEHNR, CDR2 FQNEAQ (reference sequence). With 3 bases removed from V and 4 bases from J, the gap between germline ends came to 6 bases. The CDR3 nucleotides read TGTGCCAGCAGCTTGACTGGCACTGAAGCTTTCTTT. This translates into CASSLTGTEAFF. Full variable domain (remainder filled in from reference TRBV7-9 and TRBJ1-1): DTGVSQNPRHKITKRGQNVTFRCDPISEHNRLYWYRQTLGQGPEFLTYFQNEAQLEKSRLLSDRFSAERPKGSFSTLEIQRTEQGDSAMYLCASSLTGTEAFFGQGTRLTVV.

V is TRBV7-9 and J is TRBJ2-5; 7 bases are shared with TRBD1. CDR3 size: 15 residues. V was clipped by 4 bases and J by 0 bases; unmatched bases: 5. Looked up from germline, CDR1 is SEHNR and CDR2 is FQNEAQ (reference sequence). The CDR3 bases are TGTGCCAGCAGCTCCGGACAGGTCAACCAAGAGACCCAGTACTTC. Translating gives CASSSGQVNQETQYF.

Only one count was recorded for this clone. The V gene is TRBV19, the J gene TRBJ1-1; 9 bases agree with TRBD1. There are 16 residues in the CDR3. The junction had 11 bases not matched to a gene; V was cut back by 6 bases and J by 3 bases. From germline, CDR1 is LNHDA and CDR2 SQIVND (reference sequence). The CDR3 sequence is CASSKPGQGPYTEAFF. The CDR3 coding sequence is TGTGCCAGTAGCAAACCTGGACAGGGGCCATACACTGAAGCTTTCTTT. The full variable domain, its missing parts supplied by reference TRBV19 and TRBJ1-1, is DGGITQSPKYLFRKEGQNVTLSCEQNLNHDAMYWYRQDPGQGLRLIYYSQIVNDFQKGDIAEGYSVSREKKESFPLTVTSAQKNPTAFYLCASSKPGQGPYTEAFFGQGTRLTVV.

The chain links TRBV6-5 to TRBJ1-1; TRBD1 agrees at 8 bases. Germline trimming cut 6 bases from V and 1 base from J; bases unmatched to any gene: 4. The CDR3 covers 14 residues. From germline, CDR1 is MNHEY and CDR2 SVGAGI. CDR3 bases: TGTGCCAGCAGGACAGGGGATGAGAACACTGAAGCTTTCTTT. This sequence encodes CASRTGDENTEAFF.